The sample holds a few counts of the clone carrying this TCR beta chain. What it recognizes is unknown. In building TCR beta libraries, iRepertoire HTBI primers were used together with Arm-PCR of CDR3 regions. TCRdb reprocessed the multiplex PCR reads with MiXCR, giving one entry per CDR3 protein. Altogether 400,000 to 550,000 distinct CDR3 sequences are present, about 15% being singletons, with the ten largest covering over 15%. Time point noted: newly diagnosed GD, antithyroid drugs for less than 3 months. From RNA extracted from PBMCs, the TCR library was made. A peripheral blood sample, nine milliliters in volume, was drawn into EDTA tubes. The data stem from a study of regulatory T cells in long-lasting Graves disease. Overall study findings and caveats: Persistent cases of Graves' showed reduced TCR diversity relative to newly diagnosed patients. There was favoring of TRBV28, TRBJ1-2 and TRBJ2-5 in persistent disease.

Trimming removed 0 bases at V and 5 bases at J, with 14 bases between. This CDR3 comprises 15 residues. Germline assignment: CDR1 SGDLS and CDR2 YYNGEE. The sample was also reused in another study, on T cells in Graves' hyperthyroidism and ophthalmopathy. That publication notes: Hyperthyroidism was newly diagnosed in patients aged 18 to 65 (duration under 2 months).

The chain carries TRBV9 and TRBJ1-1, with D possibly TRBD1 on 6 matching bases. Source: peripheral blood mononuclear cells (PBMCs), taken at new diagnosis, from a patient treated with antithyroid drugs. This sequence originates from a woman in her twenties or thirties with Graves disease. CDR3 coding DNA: TGTGCCAGCAGCGTAGGTTGGGGGCTAAATACTGAAGCTTTCTTT. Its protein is CASSVGWGLNTEAFF.